This T cell receptor beta chain was profiled in a study of T-cell reconstitution after alpha-beta-depleted transplantation in children. V was cut by 6 bases and J by 0 bases, with 10 bases left in between. This CDR3 region has 14 residues. This clonotype was recorded a few times. TCRbeta library construction was performed incorporating unique molecular identifiers. TCRdb reanalysed the PCR reads using MiXCR and keeps one entry per CDR3 protein. The data hold approximately 340,000 distinct CDR3 sequences, with around a tenth observed a single time. The chain joins TRBV12-3 or TRBV12-4 to TRBJ2-3; D uncertain. This TCR came from a human donor who donated a stem cell graft to a child with acute lymphoblastic leukemia. Material: PBMCs from the stem cell graft donor, obtained from the stem cell graft. The CDR3 sequence: CASREITSTDTQYF. The CDR3 DNA sequence: TGTGCCAGCAGGGAGATCACTAGCACAGATACGCAGTATTTT.